This T cell receptor (beta chain) was obtained from a study of response to subunit inactivated influenza vaccine. Details on this clonotype: Its antigen is unknown.

Germline loops: CDR1 ENHRY, CDR2 SYGVKD. The trim removed 0 bases at V and 3 bases at J, leaving 7 bases unmatched. This CDR3 comprises 17 residues. TCRdb processed the RT-PCR reads anew with MiXCR; each CDR3 protein has one entry. This sample has almost 600,000 distinct CDR3 sequences, with roughly 15% found just once. Study-wide results and limits: Seasonal influenza vaccination, on each occasion, was suggested by the authors to recruit few new T cells.

This clonotype was sampled from a middle-aged man who received an inactivated influenza vaccine. The chain couples TRBV10-3 to TRBJ1-2, with 10 bases that match TRBD1. The source material was PBMCs from blood, sampled roughly 13 days after vaccination. This CDR3 is CAISESKMDRGYYGYTF. For the CDR3, the DNA is TGTGCCATCAGTGAGTCGAAGATGGACAGGGGGTACTATGGCTACACCTTC.